This is a list of T cell receptor beta chains from one sample in a study of blood T cells in healthy people across ages. TCRdb re-called the 5' RACE reads with MiXCR, one entry per CDR3 protein. Of approximately 800,000 distinct CDR3 sequences detected, about 61% appear once; the ten largest clones hold 20% to 30%. The sample taken for sequencing was blood. These receptors originate from a man aged 40-55 years in good health. Both conserved end residues are part of each CDR3. A D gene is named only where the DNA matches it firmly. Size is omitted from some rows. Given values are once, few, many or a class for expanded clones.

len | d_gene | j_gene | abundance | v_gene | CDR3aa | CDR3nt
13 | . | TRBJ2-5 | few | TRBV2 | CASKAGRQETQYF | TGTGCCAGCAAGGCAGGCCGTCAAGAGACCCAGTACTTC
16 | . | TRBJ1-2 | . | TRBV3-1 | CASSLPGRVGIYGYTF | TGTGCCAGCAGCCTACCGGGACGGGTGGGGATCTATGGCTACACCTTC
17 | TRBD2 | TRBJ2-3 | few | TRBV5-1 | CASSLGPSGAGTDTQYF | TGCGCCAGCAGCTTAGGCCCTAGCGGAGCTGGCACAGATACGCAGTATTTT
15 | . | TRBJ2-1 | . | TRBV14 | CASSQGFRAWGEQFF | TGTGCCAGCAGCCAGGGATTCAGGGCCTGGGGTGAGCAGTTCTTC
9 | . | TRBJ2-3 | few | TRBV29-1 | CSVTDTQYF | TGCAGCGTGACCGATACGCAGTATTTT
11 | . | TRBJ1-1 | few | TRBV29-1 | CSVVGDTEAFF | TGCAGCGTTGTAGGGGACACTGAAGCTTTCTTT
13 | . | TRBJ2-5 | once | TRBV20-1 | CSANGQGGETQYF | TGCAGTGCTAATGGGCAGGGGGGTGAGACCCAGTACTTC
17 | . | TRBJ2-7 | few | TRBV7-2 | CASSLELSEGLSYEQYF | TGTGCCAGCAGCTTAGAGTTGTCGGAGGGGCTCTCCTACGAGCAGTACTTC
12 | . | TRBJ2-5 | few | TRBV28 | CASTLNFGVQYF | TGTGCCAGCACTCTCAACTTCGGTGTGCAGTACTTC
13 | . | TRBJ2-1 | . | TRBV14 | CTSSQEVYNEQFF | TGTACCAGCAGCCAAGAGGTCTACAATGAGCAGTTCTTC
16 | TRBD2 | TRBJ2-3 | few | TRBV7-2 | CASSLGAGGLPDTQYF | TGTGCCAGCAGCTTAGGGGCGGGGGGCCTTCCGGATACGCAGTATTTT
15 | . | TRBJ2-7 | . | TRBV7-8 | CASSAARGSYNEQYF | TGTGCCAGCAGCGCCGCTCGTGGGTCTTACAATGAGCAGTACTTC
13 | . | TRBJ1-1 | . | TRBV10-2 | CASSESPNTEAFF | TGCGCCAGCAGTGAGTCCCCGAACACTGAAGCTTTCTTT
19 | . | TRBJ2-1 | . | TRBV11-3 | CASSLDLGGTNFLYNEQFF | TGTGCCAGCAGCTTAGATCTAGGGGGGACCAATTTTCTCTACAATGAGCAGTTCTTC
13 | TRBD1 | TRBJ1-1 | . | TRBV29-1 | CSVHRGLSTEAFF | TGCAGCGTCCACAGGGGGCTAAGCACTGAAGCTTTCTTT
17 | . | TRBJ2-7 | . | TRBV6-1 | CASSELHQGGIVLKQYF | TGTGCCAGCAGTGAATTGCATCAGGGGGGGATTGTGTTAAAGCAGTACTTC
15 | TRBD1 | TRBJ2-6 | . | TRBV20-1 | CSVPDRGLGANVLTF | TGCAGTGTTCCCGACAGGGGGCTCGGGGCCAACGTCCTGACTTTC
14 | . | TRBJ1-1 | . | TRBV12-3/TRBV12-4 | CASREPGGNTEAFF | TGTGCCAGCAGGGAGCCGGGGGGGAACACTGAAGCTTTCTTT
14 | . | TRBJ1-1 | few | TRBV7-2 | CASSLVGPTTEAFF | TGTGCCAGCAGCTTAGTGGGACCGACTACCGAAGCTTTCTTT
14 | TRBD1 | TRBJ2-5 | few | TRBV20-1 | CSAQGAVGGETQYF | TGCAGTGCCCAGGGGGCTGTCGGGGGTGAGACCCAGTACTTC
12 | . | TRBJ2-5 | . | TRBV24-1 | CATRDLQETQYF | TGTGCCACCAGGGATTTACAAGAGACCCAGTACTTC
18 | TRBD1 | TRBJ2-5 | . | TRBV12-3/TRBV12-4 | CASTPLVAGTGARETQYF | TGTGCCAGCACCCCACTCGTAGCCGGGACAGGGGCGAGAGAGACCCAGTACTTC
14 | . | TRBJ2-7 | few | TRBV20-1 | CSARPEVSVYEQYF | TGCAGTGCTAGACCGGAGGTTAGCGTCTACGAGCAGTACTTC
15 | . | TRBJ2-7 | . | TRBV27 | CASSLGGSGFYEQYF | TGTGCCAGCAGTTTAGGTGGTTCCGGGTTCTACGAGCAGTACTTC
13 | . | TRBJ2-3 | . | TRBV20-1 | CSARVLYTDTQYF | TGCAGTGCTAGAGTTCTATACACAGATACGCAGTATTTT
17 | TRBD2 | TRBJ2-1 | . | TRBV6-5 | CASSFYPGGLAGGEQFF | TGTGCCAGCAGTTTCTACCCCGGTGGACTAGCGGGAGGTGAGCAGTTCTTC
15 | . | TRBJ2-4 | . | TRBV7-6 | CASSSDGLAKNIQYF | TGTGCCAGCAGCTCTGACGGGTTAGCCAAAAACATTCAGTACTTC
16 | TRBD1 | TRBJ2-4 | . | TRBV29-1 | CSVEVQGGGLGNIQYF | TGCAGCGTTGAAGTTCAAGGGGGCGGGTTGGGAAACATTCAGTACTTC
14 | . | TRBJ2-7 | few | TRBV7-3 | CASSLNGDAYEQYF | TGTGCCAGCAGCTTAAACGGGGACGCCTACGAGCAGTACTTC
11 | . | TRBJ1-1 | . | TRBV12-3/TRBV12-4 | CASSFSFEAFF | TGTGCCAGCAGTTTCAGTTTTGAAGCTTTCTTT
14 | . | TRBJ2-7 | . | TRBV9 | CASSVDAGGYEQYF | TGTGCCAGCAGCGTAGACGCCGGTGGGTACGAGCAGTACTTC
15 | TRBD1 | TRBJ2-3 | . | TRBV7-9 | CASSLAGTGPDTQYF | TGTGCCAGCAGCTTAGCCGGGACAGGGCCCGATACGCAGTATTTT
14 | . | TRBJ2-7 | few | TRBV28 | CASRPGGRVYEQYF | TGTGCCAGCAGACCTGGGGGCAGGGTGTACGAGCAGTACTTC
15 | TRBD2 | TRBJ2-7 | few | TRBV7-2 | CASKLSGSGSYEQYF | TGTGCCAGCAAACTTAGCGGGAGCGGCTCCTACGAGCAGTACTTC
14 | . | TRBJ1-2 | . | TRBV6-5 | CASSYSGDPYGYTF | TGTGCCAGCAGTTACTCAGGGGATCCCTATGGCTACACCTTC
15 | TRBD1 | TRBJ1-2 | once | TRBV19 | CASSMRTGFDYGYTF | TGTGCCAGTAGTATGAGGACAGGGTTTGACTATGGCTACACCTTC
15 | . | TRBJ1-2 | . | TRBV20-1 | CSALPRGRLNYGYTF | TGCAGTGCCCTACCCAGGGGTCGGTTGAACTATGGCTACACCTTC
13 | . | TRBJ2-5 | once | TRBV29-1 | CSGMTAGRATQYF | TGCAGCGGGATGACAGCCGGGCGAGCGACCCAGTACTTC
12 | . | TRBJ2-7 | few | TRBV25-1 | CASSRGTEEQYF | TGTGCCAGCAGCAGGGGTACGGAAGAGCAGTACTTC
16 | TRBD2 | TRBJ2-3 | . | TRBV11-2 | CASSLELAGETDTQYF | TGTGCCAGCAGCTTAGAGTTGGCGGGAGAGACAGATACGCAGTATTTT
14 | . | TRBJ2-7 | . | TRBV15 | CATSRDPSTYEQYF | TGTGCCACCAGCAGAGATCCCTCGACCTACGAGCAGTACTTC
17 | . | TRBJ2-3 | . | TRBV12-3/TRBV12-4 | CASSLGGMTAFTDTQYF | TGTGCCAGCAGTTTAGGGGGGATGACAGCTTTCACAGATACGCAGTATTTT
18 | TRBD1 | TRBJ2-3 | . | TRBV15 | CATSPRQGPVPMTDTQYF | TGTGCCACCAGCCCTCGACAGGGACCCGTTCCTATGACAGATACGCAGTATTTT
16 | TRBD2 | TRBJ2-7 | . | TRBV19 | CATGLAGLSGRYEQYF | TGTGCCACGGGACTAGCGGGACTCTCCGGGCGCTACGAGCAGTACTTC
22 | . | TRBJ2-7 | . | TRBV7-3 | CASSLNLPPLMTLAVLNYEQYF | TGTGCCAGCAGCTTAAATTTGCCCCCATTGATGACTCTAGCCGTTCTAAACTACGAGCAGTACTTC
16 | TRBD1 | TRBJ1-2 | few | TRBV20-1 | CSARDRGGQANYGYTF | TGCAGTGCTAGAGATCGTGGGGGACAGGCTAACTATGGCTACACCTTC
16 | TRBD2 | TRBJ2-5 | . | TRBV5-6 | CASSTQRLAGEETQYF | TGTGCCAGCAGCACACAAAGACTAGCGGGGGAGGAGACCCAGTACTTC
16 | . | TRBJ2-7 | few | TRBV5-1 | CASSFLKRNTDYEQYF | TGCGCCAGCAGCTTCCTGAAAAGAAACACTGACTACGAGCAGTACTTC
12 | . | TRBJ1-1 | . | TRBV14 | CASSQGWQTAFF | TGTGCCAGCAGCCAAGGATGGCAGACGGCTTTCTTT
16 | TRBD1 | TRBJ1-5 | . | TRBV28 | CASSSPTGVGNQPQHF | TGTGCCAGCAGTTCCCCGACAGGGGTAGGCAATCAGCCCCAGCATTTT
15 | TRBD1 | TRBJ2-3 | . | TRBV7-3 | CASSVLTGGTDTQYF | TGTGCCAGCAGCGTTTTGACAGGGGGAACAGATACGCAGTATTTT
14 | . | TRBJ2-5 | . | TRBV12-3/TRBV12-4 | CASSFKRGGETQYF | TGTGCCAGCAGTTTTAAAAGGGGGGGCGAGACCCAGTACTTC